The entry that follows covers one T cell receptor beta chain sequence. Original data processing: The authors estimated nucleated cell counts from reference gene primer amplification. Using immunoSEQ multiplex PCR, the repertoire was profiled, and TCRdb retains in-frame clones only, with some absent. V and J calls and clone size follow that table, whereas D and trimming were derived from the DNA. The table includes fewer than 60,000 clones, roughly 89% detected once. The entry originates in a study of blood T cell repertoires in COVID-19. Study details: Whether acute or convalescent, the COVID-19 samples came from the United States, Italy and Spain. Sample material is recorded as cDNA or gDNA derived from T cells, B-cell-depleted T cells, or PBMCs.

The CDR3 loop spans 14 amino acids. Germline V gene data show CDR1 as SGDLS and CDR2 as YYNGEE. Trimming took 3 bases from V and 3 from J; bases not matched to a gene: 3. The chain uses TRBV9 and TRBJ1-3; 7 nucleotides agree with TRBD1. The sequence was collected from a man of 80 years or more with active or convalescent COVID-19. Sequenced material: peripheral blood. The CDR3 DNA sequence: TGTGCCAGCAGCGGAACAGGGGTTGGAAACACCATATATTTT. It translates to CASSGTGVGNTIYF.